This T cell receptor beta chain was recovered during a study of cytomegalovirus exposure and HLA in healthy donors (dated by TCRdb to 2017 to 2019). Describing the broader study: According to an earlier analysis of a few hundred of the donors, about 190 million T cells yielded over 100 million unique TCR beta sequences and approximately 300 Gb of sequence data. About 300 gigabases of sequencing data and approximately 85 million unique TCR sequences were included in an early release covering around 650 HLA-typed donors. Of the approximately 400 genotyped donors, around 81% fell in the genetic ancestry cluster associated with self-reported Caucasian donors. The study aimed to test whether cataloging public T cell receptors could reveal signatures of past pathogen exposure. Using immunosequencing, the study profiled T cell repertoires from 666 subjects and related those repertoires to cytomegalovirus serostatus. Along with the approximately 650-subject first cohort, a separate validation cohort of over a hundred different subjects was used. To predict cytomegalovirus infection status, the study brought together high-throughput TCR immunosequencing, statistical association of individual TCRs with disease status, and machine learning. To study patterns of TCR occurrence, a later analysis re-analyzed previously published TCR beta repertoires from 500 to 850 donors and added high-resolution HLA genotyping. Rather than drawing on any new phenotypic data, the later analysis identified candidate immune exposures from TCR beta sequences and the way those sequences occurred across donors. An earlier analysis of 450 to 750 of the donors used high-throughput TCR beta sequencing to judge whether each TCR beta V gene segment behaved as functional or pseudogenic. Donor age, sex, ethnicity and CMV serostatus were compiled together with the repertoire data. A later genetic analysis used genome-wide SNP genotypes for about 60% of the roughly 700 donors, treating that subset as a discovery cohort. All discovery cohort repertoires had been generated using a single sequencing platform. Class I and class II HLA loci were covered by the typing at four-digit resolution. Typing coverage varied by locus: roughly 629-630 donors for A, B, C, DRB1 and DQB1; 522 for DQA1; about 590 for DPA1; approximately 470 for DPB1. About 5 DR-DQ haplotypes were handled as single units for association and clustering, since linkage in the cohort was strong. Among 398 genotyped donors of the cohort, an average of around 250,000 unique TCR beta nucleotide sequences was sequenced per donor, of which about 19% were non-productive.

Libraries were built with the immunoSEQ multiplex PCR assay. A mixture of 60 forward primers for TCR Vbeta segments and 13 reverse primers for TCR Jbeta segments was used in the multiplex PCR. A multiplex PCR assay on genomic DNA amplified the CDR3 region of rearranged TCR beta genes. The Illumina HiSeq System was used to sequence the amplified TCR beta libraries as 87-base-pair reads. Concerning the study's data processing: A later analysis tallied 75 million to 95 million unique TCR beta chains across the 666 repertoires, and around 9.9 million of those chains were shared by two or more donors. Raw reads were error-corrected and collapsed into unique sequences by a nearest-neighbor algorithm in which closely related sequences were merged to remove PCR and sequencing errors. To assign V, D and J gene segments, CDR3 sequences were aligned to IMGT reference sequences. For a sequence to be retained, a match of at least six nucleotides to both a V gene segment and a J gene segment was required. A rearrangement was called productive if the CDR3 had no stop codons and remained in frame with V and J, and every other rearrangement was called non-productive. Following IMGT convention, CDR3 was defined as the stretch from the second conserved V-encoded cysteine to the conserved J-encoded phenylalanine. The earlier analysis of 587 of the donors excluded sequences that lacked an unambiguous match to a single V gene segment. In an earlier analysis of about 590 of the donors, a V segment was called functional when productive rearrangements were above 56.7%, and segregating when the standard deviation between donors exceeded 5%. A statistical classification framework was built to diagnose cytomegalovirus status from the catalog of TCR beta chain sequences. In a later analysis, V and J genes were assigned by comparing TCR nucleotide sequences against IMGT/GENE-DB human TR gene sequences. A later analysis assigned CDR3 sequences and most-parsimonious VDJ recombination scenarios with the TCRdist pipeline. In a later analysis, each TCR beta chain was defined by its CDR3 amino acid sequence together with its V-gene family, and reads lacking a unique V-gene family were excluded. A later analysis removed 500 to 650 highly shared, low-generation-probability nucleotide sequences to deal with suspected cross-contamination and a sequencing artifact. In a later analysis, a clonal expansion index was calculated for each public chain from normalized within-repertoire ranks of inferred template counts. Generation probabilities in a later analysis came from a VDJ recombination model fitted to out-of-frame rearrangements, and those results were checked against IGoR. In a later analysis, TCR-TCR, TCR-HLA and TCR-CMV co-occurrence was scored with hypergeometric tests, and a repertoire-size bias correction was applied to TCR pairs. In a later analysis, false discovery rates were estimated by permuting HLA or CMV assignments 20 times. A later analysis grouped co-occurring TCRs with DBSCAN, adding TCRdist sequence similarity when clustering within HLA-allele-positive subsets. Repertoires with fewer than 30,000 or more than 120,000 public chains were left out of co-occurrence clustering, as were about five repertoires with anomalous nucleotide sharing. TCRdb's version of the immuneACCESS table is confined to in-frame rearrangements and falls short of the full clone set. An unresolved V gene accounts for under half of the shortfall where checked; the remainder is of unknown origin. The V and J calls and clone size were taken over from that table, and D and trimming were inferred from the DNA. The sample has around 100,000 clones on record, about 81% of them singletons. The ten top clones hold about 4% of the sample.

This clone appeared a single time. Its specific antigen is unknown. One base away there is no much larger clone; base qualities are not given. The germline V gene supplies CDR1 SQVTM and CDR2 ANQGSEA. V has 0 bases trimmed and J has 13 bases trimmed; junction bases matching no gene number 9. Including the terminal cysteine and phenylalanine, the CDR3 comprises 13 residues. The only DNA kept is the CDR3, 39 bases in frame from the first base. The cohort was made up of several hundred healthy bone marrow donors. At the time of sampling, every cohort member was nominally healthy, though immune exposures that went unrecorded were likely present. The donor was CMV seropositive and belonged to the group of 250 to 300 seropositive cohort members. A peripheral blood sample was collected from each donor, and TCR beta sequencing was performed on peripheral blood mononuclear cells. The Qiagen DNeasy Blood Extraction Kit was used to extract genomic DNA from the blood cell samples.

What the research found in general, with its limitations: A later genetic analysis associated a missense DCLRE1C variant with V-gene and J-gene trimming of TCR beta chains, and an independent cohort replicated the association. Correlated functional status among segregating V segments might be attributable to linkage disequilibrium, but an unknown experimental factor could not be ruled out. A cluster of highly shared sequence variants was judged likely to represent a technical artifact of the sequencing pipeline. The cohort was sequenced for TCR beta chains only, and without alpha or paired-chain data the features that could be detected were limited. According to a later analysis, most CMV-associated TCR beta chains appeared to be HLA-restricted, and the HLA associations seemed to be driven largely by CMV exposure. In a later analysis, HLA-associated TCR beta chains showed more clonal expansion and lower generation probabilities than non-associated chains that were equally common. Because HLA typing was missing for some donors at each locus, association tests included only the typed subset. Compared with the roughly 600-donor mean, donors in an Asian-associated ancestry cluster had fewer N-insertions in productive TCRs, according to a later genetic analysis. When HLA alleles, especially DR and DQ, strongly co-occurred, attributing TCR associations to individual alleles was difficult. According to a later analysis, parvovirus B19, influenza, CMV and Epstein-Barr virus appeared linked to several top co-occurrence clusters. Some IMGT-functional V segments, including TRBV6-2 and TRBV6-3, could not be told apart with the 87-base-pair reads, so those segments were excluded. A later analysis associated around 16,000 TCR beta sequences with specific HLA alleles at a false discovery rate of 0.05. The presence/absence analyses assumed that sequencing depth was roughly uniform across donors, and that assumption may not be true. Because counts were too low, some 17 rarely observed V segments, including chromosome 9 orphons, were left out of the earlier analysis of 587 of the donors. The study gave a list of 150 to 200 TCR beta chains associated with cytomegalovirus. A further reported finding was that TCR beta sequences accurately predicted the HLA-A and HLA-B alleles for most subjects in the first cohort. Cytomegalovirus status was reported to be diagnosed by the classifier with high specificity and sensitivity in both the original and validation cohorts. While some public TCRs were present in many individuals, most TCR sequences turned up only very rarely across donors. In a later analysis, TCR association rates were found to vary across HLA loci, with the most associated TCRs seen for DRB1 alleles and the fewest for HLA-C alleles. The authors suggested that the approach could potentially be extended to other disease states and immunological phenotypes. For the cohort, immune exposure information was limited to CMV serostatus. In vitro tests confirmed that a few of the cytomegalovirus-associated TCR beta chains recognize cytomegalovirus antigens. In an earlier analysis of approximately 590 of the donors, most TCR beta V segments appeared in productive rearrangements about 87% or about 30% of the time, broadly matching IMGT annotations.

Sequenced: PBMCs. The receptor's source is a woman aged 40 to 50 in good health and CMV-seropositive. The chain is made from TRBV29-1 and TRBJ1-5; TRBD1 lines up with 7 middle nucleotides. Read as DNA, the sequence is TGCAGCGTTGAAGAGGTTAGACAGGGTACACAGCATTTT. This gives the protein CSVEEVRQGTQHF. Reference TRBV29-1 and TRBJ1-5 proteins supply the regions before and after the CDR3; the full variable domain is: SAVISQKPSRDICQRGTSLTIQCQVDSQVTMMFWYRQQPGQSLTLIATANQGSEATYESGFVIDKFPISRPNLTFSTLTVSNMSPEDSSIYLCSVEEVRQGTQHFGDGTRLSIL.